This TCR beta chain was sequenced during a study of cytotoxic CD8 clonotypes in ibrutinib-treated CLL (dated by TCRdb to about 2021). About the study as a whole: In this cohort, approximately 14 patients were treatment-naive and approximately 10 were relapsed/refractory, while some 18 had unmutated IGHV. Responses were partial in some 24 patients and complete in 2; after median around 72 months follow-up, 14 stayed in remission and about 12 progressed. Response samples were obtained after a median of around 11 months of treatment, with a range of roughly 6 to 36 months. On average, each sample yielded some 250,000 productive templates and tens of thousands of productive rearrangements. Of the 80 to 95 participants in the trial, 20 to 30 had longitudinal samples available. Cryopreserved peripheral blood mononuclear cells were obtained before treatment, at response, and at either sustained remission or disease progression. General conclusions and limits of the study: Public clonotypes were rare and either shrank or stayed stable during treatment, and the rise in clonality at ibrutinib response reflected expansion of private clonotypes. At baseline, clonality was higher than in age-matched healthy donors and showed a strong correlation with circulating CD8+ T-cell counts. At ibrutinib response clonality went up, during sustained remission it held steady, and at progression it dropped back toward baseline. Lymph node repertoires were not examined, and the timing of sampling was not matched between patients in sustained remission and those whose disease progressed.

On a MiSeq, deep resolution sequencing aimed for a depth between 1 in 1 million and 1 in 200,000 T cells, with each clonotype covered 10x on average. The immunoSEQ hsTCRB Kit was used to generate the TCR beta libraries. The authors' analysis ran thus. ImmunoSEQ Data Assistant and ImmunoSEQ Analyzer were used for data analysis, and V, D and J genes were assigned according to IMGT definitions. Clonality, with values ranging from 0 to 1, was calculated as one minus the normalized Shannon entropy of productive rearrangement frequencies. Public clonotype analysis was restricted to overrepresented clonotypes comprising at least 0.05% of each patient's repertoire. Repertoires from about a dozen age-matched healthy donors in immuneACCESS were used as clonality controls. The table was pulled from immuneACCESS by TCRdb, which kept in-frame rearrangements only. Such tables lose some clones; where checked, under half of the loss comes from unresolved V genes, and the rest has no known cause. V, J and clone size are those of that table, while D and trimming were read from the DNA. Within this sample are 25,000 to 30,000 clones, with less than 60% of them counted one time only. The leading ten clones occupy around 5% of the sample.

From the cysteine up to the phenylalanine, the CDR3 has a length of 13 residues. The retained sequence is limited to the CDR3, 39 bases, with the frame set at the first base. Reading the germline V gene gives CDR1 SGHTA and CDR2 FQGNSA. The V end loses 5 bases and the J end loses 3 bases, and a stretch of 10 bases separates them. For TCR beta library preparation, roughly 2.2 micrograms of genomic DNA was extracted from cryopreserved PBMCs. High-throughput TCR beta sequencing was performed on longitudinal blood samples from CLL patients receiving ibrutinib monotherapy. The patients took part in an open-label, single-center phase 2 trial of ibrutinib monotherapy. A word on this clone: Its antigen has not been determined. No qualities accompany the bases; no much larger clone lies one base away.

The sequences come from PBMCs, collected before ibrutinib treatment. The rearranged segments are TRBV7-2 and TRBJ1-2; confidence is insufficient to name the D gene. This receptor was obtained from a human donor with chronic lymphocytic leukemia. Read as DNA, the sequence is TGTGCCAGCAGCCCCGACGGTGACTATGGCTACACCTTC. Its translation is CASSPDGDYGYTF.